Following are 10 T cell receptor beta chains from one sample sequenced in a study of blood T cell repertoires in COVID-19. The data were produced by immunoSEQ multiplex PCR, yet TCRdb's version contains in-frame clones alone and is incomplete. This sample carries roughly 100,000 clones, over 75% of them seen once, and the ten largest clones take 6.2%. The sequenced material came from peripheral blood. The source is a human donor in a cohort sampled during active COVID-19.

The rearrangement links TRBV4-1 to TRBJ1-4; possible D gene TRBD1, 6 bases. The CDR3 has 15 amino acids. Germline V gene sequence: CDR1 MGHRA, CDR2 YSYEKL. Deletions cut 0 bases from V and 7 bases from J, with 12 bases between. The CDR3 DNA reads TGCGCCAGCAGCCAAGAGTTACAGGGAAGTGAAAAACTGTTTTTT. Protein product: CASSQELQGSEKLFF.

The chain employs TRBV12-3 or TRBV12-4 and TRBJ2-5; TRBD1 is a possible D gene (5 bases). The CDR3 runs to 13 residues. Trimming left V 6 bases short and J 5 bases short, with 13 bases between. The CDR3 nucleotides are TGTGCCAGCAGCCAAGGGGCGAGGGAGACCCAGTACTTC. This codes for CASSQGARETQYF.

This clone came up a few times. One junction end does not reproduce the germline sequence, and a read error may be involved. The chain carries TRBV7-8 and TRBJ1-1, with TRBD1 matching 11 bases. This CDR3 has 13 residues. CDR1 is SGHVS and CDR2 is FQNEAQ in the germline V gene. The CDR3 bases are TGTGCCAGCAGCACAGGACAGGGGGCTGAGGCTTTCTTT. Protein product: CASSTGQGAEAFF.

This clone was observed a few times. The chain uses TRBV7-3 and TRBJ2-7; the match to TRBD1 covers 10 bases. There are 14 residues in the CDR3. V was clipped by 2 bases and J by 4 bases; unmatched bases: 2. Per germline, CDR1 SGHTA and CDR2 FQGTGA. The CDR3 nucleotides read TGTGCCAGCAGCTTAGGGGGACAGGGGTACGAGCAGTACTTC. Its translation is CASSLGGQGYEQYF.

Here the CDR3 DNA reads TGCAGTGCTAGTCGCGCAGGGTTGTCCTACGAGCAGTACTTC. Protein sequence: CSASRAGLSYEQYF. V usage is TRBV20-1 and J usage is TRBJ2-7; a possible D gene is TRBD1 (5 bases). V was cut by 3 bases and J by 1 base, with 13 bases left in between. This CDR3 region has 14 residues. Germline values: CDR1 DFQATT, CDR2 SNEGSKA (reference sequence).

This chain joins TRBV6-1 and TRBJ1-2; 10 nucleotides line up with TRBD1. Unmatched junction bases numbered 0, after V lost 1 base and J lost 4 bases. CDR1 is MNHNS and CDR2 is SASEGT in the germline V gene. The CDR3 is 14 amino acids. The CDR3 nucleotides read TGTGCCAGCAGTGAAGGGACAGGGGGCTATGGCTACACCTTC. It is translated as CASSEGTGGYGYTF.

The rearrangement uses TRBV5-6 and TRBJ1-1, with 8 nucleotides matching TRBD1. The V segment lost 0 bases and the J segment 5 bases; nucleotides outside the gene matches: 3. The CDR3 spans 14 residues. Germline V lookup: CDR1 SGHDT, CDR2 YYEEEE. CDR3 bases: TGTGCCAGCAGCTTGGGGTGGACAGGGACTGAAGCTTTCTTT. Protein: CASSLGWTGTEAFF.

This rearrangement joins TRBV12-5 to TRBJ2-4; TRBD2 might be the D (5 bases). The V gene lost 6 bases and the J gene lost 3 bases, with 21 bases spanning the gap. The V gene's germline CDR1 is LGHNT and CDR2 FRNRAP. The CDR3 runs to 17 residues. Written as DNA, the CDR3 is TGTGCTAGTGGAATTGTCGTGCAGACCGGGGTCAAAAACATTCAGTACTTC. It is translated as CASGIVVQTGVKNIQYF.

CDR3 residues: CASRLTAGWNTEAFF. In DNA form, the CDR3 reads TGTGCCAGCAGACTTACGGCGGGGTGGAACACTGAAGCTTTCTTT. V and J are TRBV4-2 and TRBJ1-1; D not resolved. CDR1 and CDR2 (germline): LGHNA, YNFKEQ. The V and J ends lost 6 bases and 1 base respectively, with 15 bases between them. This CDR3 has 15 amino acids.

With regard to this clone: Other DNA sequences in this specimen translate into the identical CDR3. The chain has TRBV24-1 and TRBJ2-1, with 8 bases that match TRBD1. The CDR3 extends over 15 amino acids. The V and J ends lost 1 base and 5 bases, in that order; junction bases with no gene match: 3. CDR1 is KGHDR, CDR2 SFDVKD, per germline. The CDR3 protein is CATSDFGTGDNEQFF. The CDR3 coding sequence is TGTGCCACCAGTGATTTCGGGACAGGAGACAATGAGCAGTTCTTC.